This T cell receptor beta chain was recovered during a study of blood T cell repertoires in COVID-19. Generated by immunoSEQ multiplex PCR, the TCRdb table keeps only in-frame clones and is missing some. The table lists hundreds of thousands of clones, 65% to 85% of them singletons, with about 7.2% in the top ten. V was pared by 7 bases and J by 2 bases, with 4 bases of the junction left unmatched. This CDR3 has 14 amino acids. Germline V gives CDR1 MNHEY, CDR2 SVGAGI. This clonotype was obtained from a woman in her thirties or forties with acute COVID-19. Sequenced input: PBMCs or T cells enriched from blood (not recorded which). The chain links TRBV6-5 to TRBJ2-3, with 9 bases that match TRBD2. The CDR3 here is CASTPSGDTDTQYF. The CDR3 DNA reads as TGTGCCAGCACCCCTAGCGGGGACACAGATACGCAGTATTTT.